The rows below give T cell receptor beta chains drawn from one sample of a study of cytomegalovirus exposure and HLA in healthy donors. TCRdb's table, derived via immunoSEQ multiplex PCR, lists solely in-frame clones and lacks some. The repertoire holds roughly 97,000 clones, 78% seen once, with 1.5% to 2% in the top ten. The sequenced sample was PBMCs. The receptor set was obtained from a woman aged 40 to 50 in good health and CMV-seronegative. Both conserved end residues are part of each CDR3. The order of the fields is CDR3 length, J gene, clone size, D gene, V gene, CDR3 DNA, CDR3 protein. D genes are given only for firm matches. The size of a clone is reported for some rows only, either as once, few or many, or as a class for expanded clones.

CDR3 length: 16
J gene: TRBJ2-7
clone size: .
D gene: TRBD1
V gene: TRBV4-2
CDR3 DNA: TGTGCCAGCAGCCATTCTAACCGGGACAGCTCCTACGAGCAGTACTTC
CDR3 protein: CASSHSNRDSSYEQYF

CDR3 length: 15
J gene: TRBJ2-6
clone size: .
D gene: .
V gene: TRBV7-9
CDR3 DNA: TGTGCCAGCAGCTTGGGAGGAACTGGGGCCAACGTCCTGACTTTC
CDR3 protein: CASSLGGTGANVLTF

CDR3 length: 13
J gene: TRBJ1-1
clone size: .
D gene: .
V gene: TRBV19
CDR3 DNA: TGTGCCAGCATCCGGGGTCGTTGGACTGAAGCTTTCTTT
CDR3 protein: CASIRGRWTEAFF

CDR3 length: 14
J gene: TRBJ2-1
clone size: .
D gene: .
V gene: TRBV5-6
CDR3 DNA: TGTGCCAGCAGCTTGGGAGGGCTCGGGAGTGAGCAGTTCTTC
CDR3 protein: CASSLGGLGSEQFF

CDR3 length: 14
J gene: TRBJ1-2
clone size: .
D gene: .
V gene: TRBV28
CDR3 DNA: TGTGCCAGCAGTTTAAGGTCGGGGTTCTATGGCTACACCTTC
CDR3 protein: CASSLRSGFYGYTF

CDR3 length: 16
J gene: TRBJ2-1
clone size: .
D gene: TRBD2
V gene: TRBV9
CDR3 DNA: TGTGCCAGCAGCGTCGGCTTAGCGGGGTCCTACAATGAGCAGTTCTTC
CDR3 protein: CASSVGLAGSYNEQFF

CDR3 length: 14
J gene: TRBJ1-1
clone size: few
D gene: TRBD1
V gene: TRBV7-2
CDR3 DNA: TGTGCCAGCAGCCCCTGGGTTGACAGGGATGAAGCTTTCTTT
CDR3 protein: CASSPWVDRDEAFF

CDR3 length: 15
J gene: TRBJ1-1
clone size: .
D gene: .
V gene: TRBV16
CDR3 DNA: TGTGCCAGCAGCTCGAAGGAGGGCTTGGGCACTGAAGCTTTCTTT
CDR3 protein: CASSSKEGLGTEAFF

CDR3 length: 14
J gene: TRBJ2-7
clone size: .
D gene: TRBD2
V gene: TRBV6-4
CDR3 DNA: TGTGCCAGCAGTGACTCGCGGGAGAGTTCCGAGCAGTACTTC
CDR3 protein: CASSDSRESSEQYF

CDR3 length: 13
J gene: TRBJ2-1
clone size: .
D gene: .
V gene: TRBV2
CDR3 DNA: TGTGCCAGCAGTGCGGGAGCGTACAATGAGCAGTTCTTC
CDR3 protein: CASSAGAYNEQFF

CDR3 length: 14
J gene: TRBJ1-5
clone size: .
D gene: .
V gene: TRBV27
CDR3 DNA: TGTGCCAGCAGTTTTAGCAGGGGCAATCAGCCCCAGCATTTT
CDR3 protein: CASSFSRGNQPQHF

CDR3 length: 14
J gene: TRBJ2-1
clone size: .
D gene: TRBD1
V gene: TRBV4-3
CDR3 DNA: TGCGCCAGCAGCCCCGGACAGGCCGACAATGAGCAGTTCTTC
CDR3 protein: CASSPGQADNEQFF

CDR3 length: 14
J gene: TRBJ2-3
clone size: .
D gene: .
V gene: TRBV7-9
CDR3 DNA: TGTGCCAGCAGCCCACCGAGTCAGGCAGATACGCAGTATTTT
CDR3 protein: CASSPPSQADTQYF

CDR3 length: 15
J gene: TRBJ2-7
clone size: .
D gene: TRBD2
V gene: TRBV9
CDR3 DNA: TGTGCCAGCAGCGAACTAGCGGGAGGGATACACGAGCAGTACTTC
CDR3 protein: CASSELAGGIHEQYF

CDR3 length: 13
J gene: TRBJ1-2
clone size: .
D gene: TRBD1
V gene: TRBV28
CDR3 DNA: TGTGCCAGCAGTCCGGGACAGAGCTCTGACTACACCTTC
CDR3 protein: CASSPGQSSDYTF

CDR3 length: 14
J gene: TRBJ2-3
clone size: .
D gene: .
V gene: TRBV6-6
CDR3 DNA: TGTGCCAGCAGTTACTCGAGAAGCACAGATACGCAGTATTTT
CDR3 protein: CASSYSRSTDTQYF

CDR3 length: 14
J gene: TRBJ2-1
clone size: .
D gene: TRBD2
V gene: TRBV7-3
CDR3 DNA: TGTGCCAGCAGCTTACTAGCGGGGTACAATGAGCAGTTCTTC
CDR3 protein: CASSLLAGYNEQFF

CDR3 length: 14
J gene: TRBJ2-7
clone size: .
D gene: TRBD1
V gene: TRBV7-2
CDR3 DNA: TGTGCCAGCAGCCATGGGACAGGGCTAAACGAGCAGTACTTC
CDR3 protein: CASSHGTGLNEQYF

CDR3 length: 12
J gene: TRBJ1-2
clone size: .
D gene: .
V gene: TRBV19
CDR3 DNA: TGTGCCAGTACCTCAGGGTGGCGGGGCTACACCTTC
CDR3 protein: CASTSGWRGYTF

CDR3 length: 15
J gene: TRBJ2-7
clone size: .
D gene: TRBD1
V gene: TRBV9
CDR3 DNA: TGTGCCAGCAGCGTAGAGGCAGGGGGTAGCTACGAGCAGTACTTC
CDR3 protein: CASSVEAGGSYEQYF

CDR3 length: 12
J gene: TRBJ2-1
clone size: .
D gene: .
V gene: TRBV30
CDR3 DNA: TGTGCCTGGGAGAGCTCCTACAATGAGCAGTTCTTC
CDR3 protein: CAWESSYNEQFF

CDR3 length: 14
J gene: TRBJ1-2
clone size: few
D gene: TRBD1
V gene: TRBV4-1
CDR3 DNA: TGCGCCAGCAGCCCCCAAGGGGGCGACTATGGCTACACCTTC
CDR3 protein: CASSPQGGDYGYTF

CDR3 length: 12
J gene: TRBJ2-7
clone size: .
D gene: .
V gene: TRBV18
CDR3 DNA: TGTGCCAGCTCACCACGCAGGGGCGAGCAGTACTTC
CDR3 protein: CASSPRRGEQYF

CDR3 length: 15
J gene: TRBJ1-5
clone size: .
D gene: .
V gene: TRBV15
CDR3 DNA: TGTGCCACCAGCAGCGGCCCACAGATTAATCAGCCCCAGCATTTT
CDR3 protein: CATSSGPQINQPQHF

CDR3 length: 16
J gene: TRBJ2-3
clone size: few
D gene: TRBD2
V gene: TRBV28
CDR3 DNA: TGTGCCAGCAGCCGCGTGACTAGCGGGAGCGCAGATACGCAGTATTTT
CDR3 protein: CASSRVTSGSADTQYF

CDR3 length: 13
J gene: TRBJ1-1
clone size: .
D gene: .
V gene: TRBV28
CDR3 DNA: TGTGCCAGCAGTTGGGCGGGGAACACTGAAGCTTTCTTT
CDR3 protein: CASSWAGNTEAFF

CDR3 length: 17
J gene: TRBJ2-2
clone size: .
D gene: .
V gene: TRBV7-2
CDR3 DNA: TGTGCCAGCAGCTTCCGGGGCAACAGGGAAAGAGCCGGGGAGCTGTTTTTT
CDR3 protein: CASSFRGNRERAGELFF

CDR3 length: 16
J gene: TRBJ1-3
clone size: .
D gene: TRBD1
V gene: TRBV28
CDR3 DNA: TGTGCCAGCAGAGGGACAGGGGCTTTCTCTGGAAACACCATATATTTT
CDR3 protein: CASRGTGAFSGNTIYF

CDR3 length: 12
J gene: TRBJ2-7
clone size: once
D gene: .
V gene: TRBV28
CDR3 DNA: TGTGCCACCTGCCCTAGCTCCTACGAGCAGTACTTC
CDR3 protein: CATCPSSYEQYF

CDR3 length: 13
J gene: TRBJ2-7
clone size: .
D gene: .
V gene: TRBV27
CDR3 DNA: TGTGCCAGCTTCTCTCAGGGGTACCACGAGCAGTACTTC
CDR3 protein: CASFSQGYHEQYF

CDR3 length: 14
J gene: TRBJ2-7
clone size: .
D gene: TRBD1
V gene: TRBV28
CDR3 DNA: TGTGCCAGCAGTGACAGGGGGAGCTCCTACGAGCAGTACTTC
CDR3 protein: CASSDRGSSYEQYF

CDR3 length: 18
J gene: TRBJ2-5
clone size: few
D gene: TRBD2
V gene: TRBV7-2
CDR3 DNA: TGTGCCAGCAGCTCGAGCCCACTAGCGGGAGTGTTCGGAGAGACCCAGTACTTC
CDR3 protein: CASSSSPLAGVFGETQYF

CDR3 length: 14
J gene: TRBJ1-2
clone size: .
D gene: TRBD1
V gene: TRBV11-2
CDR3 DNA: TGTGCCAGCAGCTTAGATCCAGGGGGCCAAGCTAGGACCTTC
CDR3 protein: CASSLDPGGQARTF

CDR3 length: 13
J gene: TRBJ2-5
clone size: .
D gene: .
V gene: TRBV7-9
CDR3 DNA: TGTGCCAGCAGCGGACTGGGACTTAACGAGGGGTACTTC
CDR3 protein: CASSGLGLNEGYF

CDR3 length: 16
J gene: TRBJ1-4
clone size: .
D gene: .
V gene: TRBV7-2
CDR3 DNA: TGTGCCAGCAGCCCGCACCGAACTTCATTTAATGAAAAACTGTTTTTT
CDR3 protein: CASSPHRTSFNEKLFF

CDR3 length: 15
J gene: TRBJ2-7
clone size: .
D gene: TRBD1
V gene: TRBV5-4
CDR3 DNA: TGTGCCAGCAGCTTTCAGGGTTCAGGGGGTTACGAGCAGTACTTC
CDR3 protein: CASSFQGSGGYEQYF

CDR3 length: 12
J gene: TRBJ2-7
clone size: few
D gene: .
V gene: TRBV2
CDR3 DNA: TGTGCCAGCAGTGATAGGGGAGGCGAGCAGTACTTC
CDR3 protein: CASSDRGGEQYF

CDR3 length: 12
J gene: TRBJ2-7
clone size: .
D gene: TRBD1
V gene: TRBV30
CDR3 DNA: TGTGCCTGGGACAGGGACTCCTACGAGCAGTACTTC
CDR3 protein: CAWDRDSYEQYF

CDR3 length: 16
J gene: TRBJ2-5
clone size: .
D gene: .
V gene: TRBV5-8
CDR3 DNA: TGTGCCAGCAGCTTGGGACGGAGGGGTTGGGAAGAGACCCAGTACTTC
CDR3 protein: CASSLGRRGWEETQYF

CDR3 length: 15
J gene: TRBJ2-7
clone size: .
D gene: .
V gene: TRBV7-2
CDR3 DNA: TGTGCCAGCAGCTTAGAGAGGGGGGGGGCCTACGAGCAGTACTTC
CDR3 protein: CASSLERGGAYEQYF

CDR3 length: 15
J gene: TRBJ1-6
clone size: few
D gene: TRBD1
V gene: TRBV27
CDR3 DNA: TGTGCCAGCAGTTTAGGTCAGGGGGGTAGTTCACCCCTCCACTTT
CDR3 protein: CASSLGQGGSSPLHF